These T cell receptor beta chains were read from a single sample in a study of T cells in Graves' hyperthyroidism and ophthalmopathy. TCRdb independently ran MiXCR on the multiplex PCR reads; one entry per CDR3 protein. The sample holds over 450,000 distinct CDR3 sequences, approximately 17% seen once. The sequencing sample was made of blood. The receptors were sampled from a woman in her late teens or twenties with Graves' ophthalmopathy. CDR3s include the opening cysteine and the closing phenylalanine or tryptophan. The order of the fields is clone size, J gene, V gene, D gene, CDR3 DNA, CDR3 protein. The D gene is left open where the match is weak. Clone size is given for some rows only: seen once, a few or many times, or a class if the clone is expanded.

few	TRBJ2-7	TRBV12-3/TRBV12-4	TRBD1	TGTGCCAGCAGTCCCCGGGACAGGGGGCCCGCAGAGCAGTACTTC	CASSPRDRGPAEQYF
many	TRBJ1-1	TRBV12-3/TRBV12-4	.	TGTGCCAGCATCCCCCCGGGACGGACTGAAGCTTTCTTT	CASIPPGRTEAFF
few	TRBJ1-2	TRBV6-2/TRBV6-3	.	TGTGCCAGTCGACCCGAGACCGCGGAAGGCTACACCTTC	CASRPETAEGYTF
.	TRBJ2-2	TRBV7-9	.	TGTGCCAGCTTCACGAGCACCGGGGAGCTGTTTTTT	CASFTSTGELFF
.	TRBJ1-1	TRBV6-5	.	TGTGCCAGCAGTTACTGGGAGGGGAATACTGAAGCTTTCTTT	CASSYWEGNTEAFF
few	TRBJ2-2	TRBV7-9	TRBD1	TGTGCCAGCAGCTTGGGACAGGGCTATCTTCCCATAGCGAACACCGGGGAGCTGTTTTTT	CASSLGQGYLPIANTGELFF
.	TRBJ1-2	TRBV18	.	TGTGCCAGCTCCCCTTCTCACTCCATCGGGGGCTACACCTTC	CASSPSHSIGGYTF
few	TRBJ1-6	TRBV6-1	.	TGTGCCAGCAAAAACAGGGATGCTTCACCCCTCCACTTT	CASKNRDASPLHF
many	TRBJ1-1	TRBV5-1	TRBD1	TGCGCCAGCAGCTTGGGGAGGGACAGCTCTGAAGCTTTCTTT	CASSLGRDSSEAFF
.	TRBJ1-1	TRBV7-9	.	TGTGCCAGCAGCCCGTCCCAAACCCACACTGAAGCTTTCTTT	CASSPSQTHTEAFF
.	TRBJ1-1	TRBV4-2	.	TGTGCCAGCAGCCAAGAGTCGGCTGGAGCGACTGAAGCTTTCTTT	CASSQESAGATEAFF
few	TRBJ1-1	TRBV12-5	.	TGTGCTAGTGGTTTGGCCCCTGGAAACACTGAAGCTTTCTTT	CASGLAPGNTEAFF
many	TRBJ2-7	TRBV7-8	.	TGTGCCAGCAGCGATTATCGGGGGCAGACCTACGAGCAGTACTTC	CASSDYRGQTYEQYF
.	TRBJ1-2	TRBV7-9	.	TGTGCCAGCAGCCAAACCTATGAGGGGCCTAACTATGGCTACACCTTC	CASSQTYEGPNYGYTF
many	TRBJ2-2	TRBV6-2/TRBV6-3	TRBD2	TGTGCCAGCAGTTGGGTGGCGGGGGGGCCGAACACCGGGGAGCTGTTTTTT	CASSWVAGGPNTGELFF
.	TRBJ2-1	TRBV19	TRBD1	TGTGCCAGTACGCCCTCGGACAGGGAATACAATGAGCAGTTCTTC	CASTPSDREYNEQFF
.	TRBJ2-7	TRBV7-2	.	TGTGCCAGCAGCTCATCTGCTAGCTACTACGAGCAGTACTTC	CASSSSASYYEQYF
few	TRBJ2-7	TRBV29-1	TRBD2	TGCAGCGTTGAAGTGCGGGGGGTTGGAAACTACGAGCAGTACTTC	CSVEVRGVGNYEQYF
many	TRBJ1-2	TRBV6-1	.	TGTGCCAGCAACCACGGTGGCTCTAACTATGGCTACACCTTC	CASNHGGSNYGYTF
few	TRBJ2-4	TRBV6-1	TRBD1	TGTGCCAGCAGTCCCCATAATGGACAGGGGTTGGCCAAAAACATTCAGTACTTC	CASSPHNGQGLAKNIQYF
many	TRBJ1-2	TRBV30	TRBD1	TGTGCCTGGAGCTCCGGACAGGGCGGCTATGGCTACACCTTC	CAWSSGQGGYGYTF
many	TRBJ2-5	TRBV2	.	TGTGCCAGCGGTCAAGAGACCCAGTACTTC	CASGQETQYF
many	TRBJ2-1	TRBV20-1	.	TGCAGTGCTAGCCCAGGGAGGAATGAGCAGTTCTTC	CSASPGRNEQFF
many	TRBJ1-2	TRBV28	TRBD1	TGTGCCAGCAGTTTAGGAGTCGACAGGGGGCTCTATGGCTACACCTTC	CASSLGVDRGLYGYTF
few	TRBJ1-4	TRBV10-3	TRBD1	TGTGCCATCAGTGAGTCCGGGACAGGGGGCGCGGCAGTCGGTGAAAAACTGTTTTTT	CAISESGTGGAAVGEKLFF
many	TRBJ2-3	TRBV3-1	.	TGTGCCAGCAGCCAAGGTTCGTCACTAGCTGTCATCACAGATACGCAGTATTTT	CASSQGSSLAVITDTQYF
.	TRBJ2-7	TRBV7-2	.	TGTGCCAGCAGCGAAAGCGGTTCAGGGTTCTACGAGCAGTACTTC	CASSESGSGFYEQYF
many	TRBJ1-1	TRBV5-1	.	TGCGCCAGCAGCTTGGAGGGAGGGCAAGACACTGAAGCTTTCTTT	CASSLEGGQDTEAFF
many	TRBJ1-5	TRBV28	.	TGTGCCAGCGGAATCAAACAGGAGGTCCAAGATCAGCCCCAGCATTTT	CASGIKQEVQDQPQHF
.	TRBJ2-7	TRBV30	.	TGTGCCTGGAGCCAGGACCTGGGCGAGCAGTACTTC	CAWSQDLGEQYF